This entry is about one T cell receptor beta chain. The CDR3 length is 17 residues. The V gene end was trimmed by 5 bases and the J gene end by 4 bases; junction bases not matched to a gene: 11. Germline CDR1 and CDR2: SGHRS and YFSETQ. Method: immunoSEQ multiplex PCR; TCRdb's copy keeps in-frame clones and lacks some. The sample lists roughly 340,000 clones, approximately 87% occurring once. The sample originates from a study of blood T cell repertoires in COVID-19. The sequenced sample was PBMCs or T cells enriched from blood (not recorded which). This rearrangement joins TRBV5-1 to TRBJ2-1, with 11 bases aligning to TRBD1. The sequence was obtained from a man aged 35-49 years in a cohort exposed to, infected with or recovered from COVID-19 (not recorded which). CDR3 sequence reads: CASRPPGTGGDYNEQFF. For the CDR3, the DNA is TGCGCCAGCAGGCCACCCGGGACAGGGGGGGATTACAATGAGCAGTTCTTC.